Listed here are 21 T cell receptor beta chains from one sample, sequenced in a study of T cell responses to AZD1222 COVID-19 vaccine. Profiling relied on immunoSEQ multiplex PCR, and the TCRdb table lists in-frame clones only, not all of them. The table includes some 140,000 clones, around 93% detected once. The sample here was peripheral blood, taken on day 0 of AZD1222 vaccination. Every receptor here comes from an adult in good health.

The CDR3, as DNA: TGTGCCAGCAGTTTTAGTGGGGGGAAGGAGGGCGGCGACTATGGCTACACCTTC. Translated, it gives CASSFSGGKEGGDYGYTF. The chain employs TRBV27 and TRBJ1-2; possibly TRBD1 for D (5 bases). V was pared by 3 bases and J by 3 bases, with 23 bases between. Germline loops: CDR1 MNHEY, CDR2 SMNVEV (reference sequence). The CDR3 contains 18 residues.

V gene TRBV11-2 combines with J gene TRBJ2-7; 9 nucleotides match TRBD2. J lost 0 bases, V lost 5 bases, and 11 bases had no gene match. The CDR3 totals 17 residues. Germline V gene sequence: CDR1 SGHAT, CDR2 FQNNGV. CDR3 nucleotide sequence: TGTGCCAGCAGCCCCCGGGGACGCGGGGGGGACTCCTACGAGCAGTACTTC. Its translation: CASSPRGRGGDSYEQYF.

The rearrangement uses TRBV7-2 and TRBJ2-1; perhaps TRBD2 as D (6 bases). V was clipped by 4 bases and J by 7 bases, with 11 bases between them. CDR1 is SGHTA and CDR2 is FQGNSA in the germline V gene. The CDR3 sequence is 13 residues long. CDR3 DNA sequence: TGTGCCAGCAGCTGGGAGGCGGGGAATGAGCAGTTCTTC. Translation: CASSWEAGNEQFF.

The rearrangement uses TRBV7-9 and TRBJ2-3; D remains unclear. V lost 5 bases and J lost 4, with 10 bases in between. The CDR3 has 13 amino acids. Germline lookup yields CDR1 SEHNR and CDR2 FQNEAQ (reference sequence). The CDR3 DNA reads as TGTGCCAGCAGCGCCTCTTTCCCAGATACGCAGTATTTT. Protein sequence: CASSASFPDTQYF.

J is TRBJ1-3 and V is TRBV7-2; D is unclear. Between the trimmed V and J ends, which lost 2 bases and 0 bases, there was a span of 8 bases. Germline loops: CDR1 SGHTA, CDR2 FQGNSA. The CDR3 length is 15 residues. The CDR3 reads CASSLSGYSGNTIYF. In nucleotides, the CDR3 is TGTGCCAGCAGCTTATCGGGCTACTCTGGAAACACCATATATTTT.

In DNA form, the CDR3 reads TGTGCCAGCAGCCAGCCGATCGGGGTTAGCACAGATACGCAGTATTTT. It yields the protein CASSQPIGVSTDTQYF. The rearrangement links TRBV14 to TRBJ2-3; D may be TRBD2 (5 bases). The CDR3 length is 16 residues. Germline assignment: CDR1 SGHDN and CDR2 FVKESK. V was cut by 3 bases and J by 0 bases, with 13 bases left in between. Full variable domain (rest looked up from reference TRBV14 and TRBJ2-3): EAGVTQFPSHSVIEKGQTVTLRCDPISGHDNLYWYRRVMGKEIKFLLHFVKESKQDESGMPNNRFLAERTGGTYSTLKVQPAELEDSGVYFCASSQPIGVSTDTQYFGPGTRLTVL.

The chain has TRBV7-9 and TRBJ2-6; tentative D call: TRBD2 (6 bases). There are 17 residues in the CDR3. Between the trimmed V and J ends, which lost 5 bases and 0 bases, there was a span of 14 bases. The germline CDR1 and CDR2 sequences are SEHNR and FQNEAQ (reference sequence). CDR3 in amino acids: CASSPRDLPSGANVLTF. Here the CDR3 DNA reads TGTGCCAGCAGCCCGAGGGACTTGCCCTCTGGGGCCAACGTCCTGACTTTC.

The rearrangement joins TRBV24-1 to TRBJ1-5; weak D call: TRBD1 (6 bases). V lost 1 base and J 0 bases, leaving 21 bases between the germline ends. The germline gives CDR1 KGHDR, CDR2 SFDVKD. The CDR3 loop spans 20 amino acids. The CDR3 nucleotides are TGTGCCACCAGTGATTTACAGACCGGGACAATGTTTTATAGCAATCAGCCCCAGCATTTT. Translating gives CATSDLQTGTMFYSNQPQHF.

This sequence joins TRBV27 and TRBJ2-1, with TRBD2 identical over 11 bases. V shed 4 bases and J 6 bases; nucleotides not matched to a gene: 5. Germline V gene lookup returns CDR1 MNHEY and CDR2 SMNVEV (reference sequence). CDR3 length: 15 amino acids. CDR3: CASSSSTSGGNEQFF. CDR3 in DNA: TGTGCCAGCAGTTCTTCCACTAGCGGGGGCAATGAGCAGTTCTTC.

This chain links TRBV5-1 with TRBJ1-2; no clear D. The CDR3 is 15 amino acids. Germline lookup yields CDR1 SGHRS and CDR2 YFSETQ. Trimming removed 0 bases at V and 6 bases at J, with 15 bases between. The CDR3 DNA follows: TGCGCCAGCAGCTTGGAGGCCCACTGGGCCAATGGCTACACCTTC. Its translation: CASSLEAHWANGYTF. Combining the CDR3 with reference TRBV5-1 and TRBJ1-2 gives the whole variable domain KAGVTQTPRYLIKTRGQQVTLSCSPISGHRSVSWYQQTPGQGLQFLFEYFSETQRNKGNFPGRFSGRQFSNSRSEMNVSTLELGDSALYLCASSLEAHWANGYTFGSGTRLTVV.

This chain uses TRBV29-1 with TRBJ2-1; D call uncertain. Germline V lookup: CDR1 SQVTM, CDR2 ANQGSEA. V was shortened by 1 base and J by 0 bases, with 7 bases between the two germline ends. CDR3 length equals 14 residues. The DNA for the CDR3 is TGCAGCGTTGAAGGCGGATACTCCTACAATGAGCAGTTCTTC. This sequence encodes CSVEGGYSYNEQFF.

The rearrangement uses TRBV25-1 and TRBJ2-7; D is perhaps TRBD1 or TRBD2 (5 bases each). The CDR3 is 13 amino acids. Between the trimmed V and J ends, which lost 7 bases and 3 bases, there was a span of 13 bases. Germline loops: CDR1 MGHDK, CDR2 SYGVNS. The CDR3 DNA reads TGTGCCAGCATGCACGGGGCCTTCTACGAGCAGTACTTC. The encoded protein is CASMHGAFYEQYF.

The chain is built from TRBV15 and TRBJ1-2; D may be TRBD1 (5 bases). V dropped 1 base and J dropped 8 bases, with 11 bases sitting between them. Germline CDR1 LNHNV, CDR2 YYDKDF (reference sequence). The CDR3 sequence is 13 residues long. Here the CDR3 reads CATSRVSRGGYTF. In nucleotides, the CDR3 is TGTGCCACCAGCAGAGTATCGAGGGGAGGCTACACCTTC. Full variable domain (outside the CDR3, taken from reference TRBV15 and TRBJ1-2): DAMVIQNPRYQVTQFGKPVTLSCSQTLNHNVMYWYQQKSSQAPKLLFHYYDKDFNNEADTPDNFQSRRPNTSFCFLDIRSPGLGDTAMYLCATSRVSRGGYTFGSGTRLTVV.

This chain links TRBV6-5 with TRBJ1-2; D is possibly TRBD1 (6 bases). Trimming stripped 4 bases from V and 5 bases from J, with 17 bases between. Per the germline V gene, CDR1 is MNHEY and CDR2 is SVGAGI. This CDR3 is 15 amino acids long. The CDR3 DNA reads TGTGCCAGCAGTTCCTCCCGCGGGACACCGTATGGCTACACCTTC. It codes for CASSSSRGTPYGYTF.

V and J are TRBV15 and TRBJ2-2; D possibly corresponds to TRBD2 (5 bases). Trimming took 8 bases from V and 3 from J, leaving 7 bases between them. The CDR3 has 12 amino acids. Germline loops: CDR1 LNHNV, CDR2 YYDKDF (reference sequence). The CDR3 sequence is CATRGYTGELFF. The CDR3 nucleotides are TGTGCCACCCGGGGTTACACCGGGGAGCTGTTTTTT.

The genes are TRBV6-5 and TRBJ2-1; the match to TRBD1 covers 10 bases. This CDR3 contains 16 residues. The V gene end was trimmed by 0 bases and the J gene end by 7 bases; junction bases not matched to a gene: 6. Per germline, CDR1 MNHEY and CDR2 SVGAGI. The CDR3 reads CASSYSRQGAPNEQFF. In DNA form, the CDR3 reads TGTGCCAGCAGTTACTCCCGACAGGGGGCGCCGAATGAGCAGTTCTTC.

The chain links TRBV6-6 to TRBJ1-5; D is uncertain. Germline V gene lookup returns CDR1 MNHNY and CDR2 SVGAGI (reference sequence). The length of the CDR3 is 13 residues. V gave up 10 bases and J gave up 4 bases, with 14 bases separating them. The CDR3 region has the DNA TGTGCCACCGGCTGGGTCGCTAATCAGCCCCAGCATTTT. It specifies CATGWVANQPQHF.

The V gene is TRBV18, the J gene TRBJ1-5, with D possibly matching TRBD1 (5 bases). Between the trimmed V and J ends, which lost 2 bases and 1 base, there was a span of 9 bases. The CDR3 has 15 amino acids. Per the germline V gene, CDR1 is KGHSH and CDR2 is LQKENI. CDR3 residues: CASSPGRGSNQPQHF. DNA of the CDR3: TGTGCCAGCTCACCAGGTAGGGGCAGCAATCAGCCCCAGCATTTT.

The chain recombines TRBV5-4 with TRBJ2-3, with D possibly being TRBD1 or TRBD2 (5 bases each). Trimming pared 4 bases from V and 2 bases from J, leaving 17 bases between. Germline CDR1 and CDR2: SGHNT and YYREEE (reference sequence). The CDR3 consists of 16 residues. CDR3 nucleotide sequence: TGTGCCAGCAGCCCTCCAAGGGACGGCTACACAGATACGCAGTATTTT. The encoded protein is CASSPPRDGYTDTQYF. Full variable domain (rest looked up from reference TRBV5-4 and TRBJ2-3): ETGVTQSPTHLIKTRGQQVTLRCSSQSGHNTVSWYQQALGQGPQFIFQYYREEENGRGNFPPRFSGLQFPNYSSELNVNALELDDSALYLCASSPPRDGYTDTQYFGPGTRLTVL.

This chain connects TRBV9 to TRBJ1-2; unclear D gene. The ends were cut back, 3 bases at V and 2 bases at J, with 14 bases in the middle. Germline V lookup: CDR1 SGDLS, CDR2 YYNGEE. The CDR3 has 15 amino acids. CDR3 bases: TGTGCCAGCAGCGCCGGACCGAGATCGAACTATGGCTACACCTTC. It yields the protein CASSAGPRSNYGYTF.

The rearrangement joins TRBV28 to TRBJ2-6; a weak D match, TRBD2 (5 bases). The CDR3 runs to 16 residues. CDR1 MDHEN and CDR2 SYDVKM come from the germline V gene. Trimming pared 6 bases from V and 0 bases from J, leaving 12 bases between. The chain's CDR3 is CASRGIRDSGANVLTF. The CDR3, as DNA: TGTGCCAGCAGGGGGATACGGGACTCTGGGGCCAACGTCCTGACTTTC.